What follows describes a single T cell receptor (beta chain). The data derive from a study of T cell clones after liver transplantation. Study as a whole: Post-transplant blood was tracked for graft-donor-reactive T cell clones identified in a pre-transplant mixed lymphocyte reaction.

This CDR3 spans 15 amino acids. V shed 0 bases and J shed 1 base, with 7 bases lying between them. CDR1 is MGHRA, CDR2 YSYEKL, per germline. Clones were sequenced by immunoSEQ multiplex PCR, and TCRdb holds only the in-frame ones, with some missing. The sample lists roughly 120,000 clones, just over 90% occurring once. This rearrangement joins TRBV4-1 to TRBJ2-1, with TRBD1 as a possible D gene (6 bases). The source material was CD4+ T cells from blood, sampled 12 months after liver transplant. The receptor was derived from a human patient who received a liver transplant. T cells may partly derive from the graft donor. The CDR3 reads CASSQDQGSYNEQFF. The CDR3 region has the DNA TGCGCCAGCAGCCAAGATCAGGGGTCCTACAATGAGCAGTTCTTC.